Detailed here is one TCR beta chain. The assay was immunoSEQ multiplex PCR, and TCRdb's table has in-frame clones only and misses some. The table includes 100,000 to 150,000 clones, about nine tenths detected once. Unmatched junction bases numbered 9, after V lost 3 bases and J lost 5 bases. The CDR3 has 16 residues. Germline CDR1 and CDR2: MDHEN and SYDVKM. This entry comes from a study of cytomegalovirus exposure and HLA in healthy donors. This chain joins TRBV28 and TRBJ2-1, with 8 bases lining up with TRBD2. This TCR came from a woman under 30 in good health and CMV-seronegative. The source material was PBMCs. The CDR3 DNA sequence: TGTGCCAGCAGTTTGTCGAGCGGGAGACCTGACAATGAGCAGTTCTTC. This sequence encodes CASSLSSGRPDNEQFF.